The present TCR beta chain was sequenced within a study of neurological immune-mediated disorders. Per the germline V gene, CDR1 is MNHEY and CDR2 is SMNVEV (reference sequence). V was clipped by 5 bases and J by 10 bases, with 9 bases between them. The CDR3 sequence is 12 residues long. Sequencing runs each generated in excess of 180 million TCR-beta sequences derived from 15-18 subjects. TCRdb called the 5' RACE reads again in MiXCR, with one record for every CDR3 protein. The table has approximately 38,000 distinct CDR3 sequences, about 9.9% seen once. Ten or more counts support this clonotype. This clonotype was sampled from a woman in her twenties or thirties with HTLV-1-associated myelopathy (HAM/TSP). This chain joins TRBV27 and TRBJ1-6; D might be TRBD1 (5 bases). Input material: CD4+ T cells from blood. The chain's CDR3 is CASSARDSPLHF. The DNA for the CDR3 is TGTGCCAGCAGTGCCAGGGACTCACCCCTCCACTTT.